These 22 T cell receptor beta chains came from one sample sequenced in a study of a mutant IDH1 vaccine in newly diagnosed glioma. Time point specified: week 35, safety follow-up. The study gave 300 ug of mutant IDH1 20-mer peptide per vaccine dose, with topical imiquimod. No antigen has been identified for these receptors. The table came from immunoSEQ multiplex PCR; TCRdb's copy has only in-frame clones and leaves some out. Among roughly 30,000 clones listed, around 73% were seen once. Material: PBMCs, obtained from a glioma patient whose treatment included an IDH1 peptide vaccine. The source is a woman between 35 and 50 years old with glioma.

The chain is built from TRBV7-3 and TRBJ1-5, with D possibly TRBD1 on 5 matching bases. The CDR3 runs to 17 residues. Germline loops: CDR1 SGHTA, CDR2 FQGTGA. V lost 2 bases to trimming and J lost 4 bases, with 18 bases between them. CDR3 region: CASSLVAPGTGNQPQHF. The DNA of the CDR3 is TGTGCCAGCAGCTTAGTCGCCCCCGGGACGGGAAATCAGCCCCAGCATTTT. Supplemented by reference TRBV7-3 and TRBJ1-5, the full variable domain reads GAGVSQTPSNKVTEKGKYVELRCDPISGHTALYWYRQSLGQGPEFLIYFQGTGAADDSGLPNDRFFAVRPEGSVSTLKIQRTERGDSAVYLCASSLVAPGTGNQPQHFGDGTRLSIL.

This clone was counted a single time. The chain has TRBV25-1 and TRBJ2-2; TRBD2 might be the D (6 bases). Germline V gives CDR1 MGHDK, CDR2 SYGVNS. The V and J ends lost 5 bases and 15 bases respectively, with 25 bases between them. This CDR3 region has 15 residues. CDR3 sequence (DNA): TGTGCCAGCAGTCCAAGGGCGGGGAACACCGGGACGATGTTTTTT. As protein: CASSPRAGNTGTMFF.

The chain couples TRBV7-9 to TRBJ2-5; tentatively, D is TRBD2 (6 bases). The CDR3 contains 11 residues. Between the trimmed V and J ends, which lost 11 bases and 4 bases, there was a span of 11 bases. In germline, CDR1 is SEHNR, CDR2 FQNEAQ (reference sequence). The CDR3 protein is CASLGGETQYF. In DNA, the CDR3 is TGTGCCTCGCTCGGGGGAGAGACCCAGTACTTC.

The chain employs TRBV7-2 and TRBJ1-6; 10 bases agree with TRBD1. The CDR3 length is 17 residues. V was clipped by 5 bases and J by 7 bases; unmatched bases: 11. CDR1 is SGHTA, CDR2 FQGNSA, per germline. CDR3 in DNA: TGTGCCAGCAGCCGGTACGGACAGGGGGTCGGAAATTCACCCCTCCACTTT. It codes for CASSRYGQGVGNSPLHF.

The gene calls are TRBV6-1 and TRBJ1-6; D is undetermined. V lost 1 base and J lost 8, with 12 bases in between. Germline lookup yields CDR1 MNHNS and CDR2 SASEGT. This CDR3 has 15 amino acids. The DNA for the CDR3 is TGTGCCAGCAGTGAAGGGGAGGTTCCGTATTCACCCCTCCACTTT. Translated: CASSEGEVPYSPLHF.

J is TRBJ2-1 and V is TRBV5-1; a possible D gene is TRBD1 (5 bases). V was pared by 0 bases and J by 0 bases, with 13 bases between. Germline CDR1 and CDR2: SGHRS and YFSETQ. CDR3 length: 17 residues. DNA of the CDR3: TGCGCCAGCAGCTTGGGGGCTGGGGCTAGCTCCTACAATGAGCAGTTCTTC. It codes for CASSLGAGASSYNEQFF.

The V and J genes are TRBV7-9 and TRBJ2-7; 12 nucleotides match TRBD1. The CDR3 consists of 16 residues. Germline V gene sequence: CDR1 SEHNR, CDR2 FQNEAQ (reference sequence). Trimming at V came to 5 bases and at J to 6 bases, leaving 11 bases not matched to a gene. CDR3 coding DNA: TGTGCCAGCAGCCCACCAACGGGGACAGGGGGCCGCGAGCAGTACTTC. This gives the protein CASSPPTGTGGREQYF.

This chain uses TRBV6-5 with TRBJ2-5, with 8 bases lining up with TRBD2. Germline V gives CDR1 MNHEY, CDR2 SVGAGI. CDR3 length equals 13 residues. After removal of 10 bases from V and 6 bases from J, the junction contained 10 bases not matched to a gene. The CDR3: CATRGGGGKTQYF. The CDR3 DNA reads as TGTGCCACCCGGGGGGGCGGGGGAAAGACCCAGTACTTC.

For the CDR3, the DNA is TGTGCCAGCAGTTTACAGGGCGGTGAGCAGTTCTTC. Amino acids: CASSLQGGEQFF. The V gene is TRBV27, the J gene TRBJ2-1, with TRBD1 as a possible D gene (5 bases). CDR1 is MNHEY and CDR2 is SMNVEV in the germline V gene (reference sequence). Trimming took 2 bases from V and 9 from J, leaving 8 bases between them. The CDR3 extends over 12 amino acids.

This clone occurred once. This sequence joins TRBV9 and TRBJ1-1; D is unclear. Germline values: CDR1 SGDLS, CDR2 YYNGEE. With 0 bases removed from V and 0 bases from J, the gap between germline ends came to 15 bases. The CDR3 has 17 residues. DNA of the CDR3: TGTGCCAGCAGCGTAGCTAGTGGGGTCCTCATGAACACTGAAGCTTTCTTT. Translated, it gives CASSVASGVLMNTEAFF.

The chain employs TRBV21-1 and TRBJ1-6. TRBV21-1 is a listed pseudogene. The CDR3 consists of 16 residues. CDR3 in DNA: TGTGCCAGCAGCGACCCCATAAGCTCCTATAATTCACCCCTCCACTTT. Translation: CASSDPISSYNSPLHF.

The CDR3 loop reads CASSGSYGELFF. In DNA, the CDR3 is TGTGCCAGCAGTGGGAGCTACGGGGAGCTGTTTTTT. The rearrangement links TRBV2 to TRBJ2-2; no clear D gene. Germline V gene data show CDR1 as SNHLY and CDR2 as FYNNEI. V lost 4 bases to trimming and J lost 7 bases, with 7 bases between them. The CDR3 length is 12 residues.

This clone has more than one count but fewer than ten. V usage is TRBV19 and J usage is TRBJ1-1; unclear D gene. The CDR3 runs 13 residues. Germline CDR1 and CDR2: LNHDA and SQIVND (reference sequence). With 5 bases removed from V and 5 bases from J, the gap between germline ends came to 12 bases. The CDR3 here is CASSPHIRTEAFF. The CDR3 DNA reads as TGTGCCAGTAGTCCTCACATCCGGACTGAAGCTTTCTTT.

The J gene is TRBJ1-4, the V gene TRBV2; D is possibly TRBD1 (5 bases). CDR1 SNHLY and CDR2 FYNNEI come from the germline V gene. The CDR3 sequence is 18 residues long. V shed 8 bases and J shed 0 bases, with 22 bases lying between them. CDR3 sequence: CASGGAGSRFATNEKLFF. The CDR3 DNA reads TGTGCCAGCGGTGGGGCAGGGAGCCGATTTGCAACTAATGAAAAACTGTTTTTT.

This clone has only a few counts. The chain has TRBV11-3 and TRBJ2-7, with TRBD2 identical over 8 bases. V was clipped by 4 bases and J by 4 bases; unmatched bases: 6. Germline V lookup: CDR1 SGHNT, CDR2 YENEEA. The CDR3 runs to 14 residues. The CDR3 DNA reads TGTGCCAGCAGCTCGGGACTAGACGGATACGAGCAGTACTTC. The encoded protein is CASSSGLDGYEQYF. Based on the CDR3 plus reference TRBV11-3 and TRBJ2-7, the full variable domain is EAGVVQSPRYKIIEKKQPVAFWCNPISGHNTLYWYLQNLGQGPELLIRYENEEAVDDSQLPKDRFSAERLKGVDSTLKIQPAELGDSAVYLCASSSGLDGYEQYFGPGTRLTVT.

This sequence joins TRBV6-6 and TRBJ1-2; D possibly corresponds to TRBD1 (6 bases). The CDR3 extends over 14 amino acids. The V end lost 7 bases, the J end lost 8 bases, and 20 bases lay between the germline ends. The V gene's germline CDR1 is MNHNY and CDR2 SVGAGI (reference sequence). This CDR3 is CASTPGGASGGYTF. The CDR3 DNA is TGTGCCAGCACCCCGGGGGGGGCTTCGGGGGGCTACACCTTC.

V is TRBV12-5 and J is TRBJ1-1; D remains ambiguous. There are 14 residues in the CDR3. The germline gives CDR1 LGHNT, CDR2 FRNRAP. Trimming took off 1 base at V and 0 bases at J, with 6 bases between the two ends. DNA for the CDR3: TGTGCTAGTGGTTTGGGCCCCCTGAACACTGAAGCTTTCTTT. This codes for CASGLGPLNTEAFF.

The CDR3 is CASSLGQGALSGANVLTF. CDR3 in DNA: TGTGCCAGCAGCTTGGGACAGGGGGCCCTCTCTGGGGCCAACGTCCTGACTTTC. The V call is TRBV11-3, the J call TRBJ2-6; 12 bases match TRBD1. The CDR3 covers 18 residues. The ends lost 3 bases at V and 0 bases at J; junction bases unmatched: 3. In germline, CDR1 is SGHNT, CDR2 YENEEA.

This clone was observed a few times. J is TRBJ1-6 and V is TRBV7-9; weak D call: TRBD1 (5 bases). With 1 base removed from V and 7 bases from J, the gap between germline ends came to 8 bases. This CDR3 spans 14 amino acids. Germline CDR1 SEHNR, CDR2 FQNEAQ (reference sequence). The CDR3 region has the DNA TGTGCCAGCAGCTTAGAGCCAGGGAATTCACCCCTCCACTTT. Amino acid sequence: CASSLEPGNSPLHF.

The chain combines TRBV5-1 with TRBJ2-3; TRBD2 agrees at 16 bases. Looked up from germline, CDR1 is SGHRS and CDR2 is YFSETQ. V was pared by 0 bases and J by 2 bases, with 6 bases of the junction left unmatched. The CDR3 has 19 residues. CDR3 in amino acids: CASSLGWGLAGGPTDTQYF. CDR3 coding DNA: TGCGCCAGCAGCTTGGGGTGGGGACTAGCGGGGGGGCCCACAGATACGCAGTATTTT.

This clone was detected only a few times. The rearrangement links TRBV10-3 to TRBJ1-1; D remains unclear. V lost 6 bases and J 3 bases, leaving 5 bases between the germline ends. Germline values: CDR1 ENHRY, CDR2 SYGVKD. The CDR3 consists of 11 residues. The CDR3, as DNA: TGTGCCATCAGGGACTACACTGAAGCTTTCTTT. Encoded protein: CAIRDYTEAFF.

This sequence joins TRBV27 and TRBJ2-5; D is tentatively TRBD1 or TRBD2 (6 bases each). V was pared by 1 base and J by 1 base, with 7 bases between. CDR1 is MNHEY and CDR2 is SMNVEV in the germline V gene (reference sequence). The CDR3 is 14 residues long. In nucleotides, the CDR3 is TGTGCCAGCAGTTTATGGGGGGCCCAAGAGACCCAGTACTTC. The encoded protein is CASSLWGAQETQYF.